The sequence of this T cell receptor beta chain was determined in a study of blood T cell repertoires in COVID-19. The cohort comprised adults aged 18 to 89 years residing in about 25 US areas. Libraries were prepared by immunoSEQ multiplex PCR; TCRdb keeps only in-frame clonotypes and omits some of them. The table records about 300,000 clones, about nine tenths of them present only once. Trimming pared 5 bases from V and 2 bases from J, leaving 20 bases between. Germline CDR1 SGHAT, CDR2 FQNNGV. The CDR3 is 17 amino acids. Sequencing was done on a sample of PBMCs or T cells enriched from blood (not recorded which). The chain recombines TRBV11-2 with TRBJ2-3; tentative D call: TRBD2 (5 bases). The TCR comes from a man aged 25 to 40 who had recovered from COVID-19. The CDR3 DNA reads as TGTGCCAGCAGCCAGCGGCGAGGTGGAGGCATCACAGATACGCAGTATTTT. Amino acid sequence: CASSQRRGGGITDTQYF.